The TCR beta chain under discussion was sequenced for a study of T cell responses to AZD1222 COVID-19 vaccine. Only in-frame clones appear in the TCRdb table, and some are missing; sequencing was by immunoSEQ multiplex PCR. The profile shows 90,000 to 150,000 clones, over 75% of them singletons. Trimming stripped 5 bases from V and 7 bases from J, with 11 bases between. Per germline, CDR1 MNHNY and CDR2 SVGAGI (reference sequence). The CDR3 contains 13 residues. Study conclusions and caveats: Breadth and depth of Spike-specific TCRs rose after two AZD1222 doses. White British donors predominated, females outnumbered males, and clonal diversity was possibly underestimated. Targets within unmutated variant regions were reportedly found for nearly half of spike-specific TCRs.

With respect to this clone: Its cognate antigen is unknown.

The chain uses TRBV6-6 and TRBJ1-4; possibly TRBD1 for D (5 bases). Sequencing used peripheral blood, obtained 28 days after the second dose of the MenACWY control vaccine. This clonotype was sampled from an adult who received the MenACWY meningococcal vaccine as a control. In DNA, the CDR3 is TGTGCCAGCAGTCTGGGGCCTGGTGAAAAACTGTTTTTT. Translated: CASSLGPGEKLFF.